These 13 T cell receptor beta chains came from one sample sequenced in a study of T cell responses to AZD1222 COVID-19 vaccine. Profiled with immunoSEQ multiplex PCR; TCRdb holds only in-frame clones, not every one. Among approximately 100,000 clones listed, 90% were seen once. Sequences were derived from peripheral blood, sampled on day 0 of AZD1222 vaccination. These receptors were collected from an adult in good health.

The chain employs TRBV7-3 and TRBJ2-2, with D tentatively TRBD2 (5 bases). The CDR3 totals 15 residues. Per the germline V gene, CDR1 is SGHTA and CDR2 is FQGTGA. V lost 5 bases and J lost 8, with 18 bases in between. The CDR3 DNA is TGTGCCAGCAGCCCCCGCGGTTCTACGGGGGGGGAGCTGTTTTTT. Translated: CASSPRGSTGGELFF.

Of note for this clone: This sample includes further DNA sequences coding for the same CDR3. This sequence joins TRBV9 and TRBJ1-1; the D is unclear. Per germline, CDR1 SGDLS and CDR2 YYNGEE. CDR3 size: 12 residues. The V end was cut by 0 bases, the J end by 8 bases, with 8 bases between. CDR3 region: CASSVVLGEAFF. The CDR3 DNA reads as TGTGCCAGCAGCGTAGTTTTGGGGGAAGCTTTCTTT.

J is TRBJ1-2 and V is TRBV5-1; 7 positions agree with TRBD1. Germline V CDR1 and CDR2: SGHRS, YFSETQ. The V and J ends lost 3 bases and 0 bases, in that order; junction bases with no gene match: 5. The CDR3 has 15 residues. As DNA, the CDR3 is TGCGCCAGCAGCTATTCAGGGGGAGCTAACTATGGCTACACCTTC. As protein: CASSYSGGANYGYTF.

The chain uses TRBV28 and TRBJ1-2, with 8 bases aligning to TRBD1. The CDR3 totals 14 residues. CDR1 and CDR2 from the germline V gene are MDHEN and SYDVKM. The V gene end was trimmed by 6 bases and the J gene end by 4 bases; junction bases not matched to a gene: 7. CDR3 in DNA: TGTGCCAGCAGCCTCAGGACAGGGAGCTATGGCTACACCTTC. Translated: CASSLRTGSYGYTF.

J is TRBJ2-7 and V is TRBV9; D is perhaps TRBD1 or TRBD2 (5 bases each). This CDR3 contains 14 residues. Between the trimmed V and J ends, which lost 0 bases and 3 bases, there was a span of 10 bases. Germline CDR1 and CDR2: SGDLS and YYNGEE. CDR3 nucleotides: TGTGCCAGCAGCGTAGGAGGGGTTGACTACGAGCAGTACTTC. Its translation is CASSVGGVDYEQYF.

The rearrangement joins TRBV2 to TRBJ2-1; the match to TRBD2 covers 11 bases. The CDR3 contains 17 residues. In germline, CDR1 is SNHLY, CDR2 FYNNEI. V lost 6 bases, J lost 6 bases, and 13 bases stayed unmatched. The CDR3 coding sequence is TGTGCCAGCAGAGACTTATTACTAGCGGGGGACCTCAATGAGCAGTTCTTC. Translation gives CASRDLLLAGDLNEQFF.

The V call is TRBV7-9, the J call TRBJ2-7, with D maybe TRBD2 (6 bases). Germline CDR1 reads SEHNR; CDR2 reads FQNEAQ (reference sequence). The V and J ends lost 3 bases and 5 bases respectively, with 14 bases between them. CDR3 size: 14 residues. CDR3 sequence reads: CASSLDYPGDEQYF. CDR3 coding DNA: TGTGCCAGCAGCTTGGACTACCCTGGCGACGAGCAGTACTTC. Filled out from reference TRBV7-9 and TRBJ2-7, the complete variable domain reads DTGVSQNPRHKITKRGQNVTFRCDPISEHNRLYWYRQTLGQGPEFLTYFQNEAQLEKSRLLSDRFSAERPKGSFSTLEIQRTEQGDSAMYLCASSLDYPGDEQYFGPGTRLTVT.

V and J are TRBV6-4 and TRBJ1-6; D is unresolved. Trimming cost V 3 bases and J 14 bases, with 2 bases left between them. From germline, CDR1 is MRHNA and CDR2 SNTAGT. This CDR3 is 9 amino acids long. DNA of the CDR3: TGTGCCAGCAGTGATTCCCTCCACTTT. The encoded protein is CASSDSLHF.

The gene calls are TRBV5-1 and TRBJ1-5, with D unclear. The CDR3 spans 15 residues. V lost 0 bases and J 2 bases, leaving 9 bases between the germline ends. Germline CDR1 is SGHRS and CDR2 is YFSETQ. The CDR3 coding sequence is TGCGCCAGCAGCTTGGTTGGGGATGGCAATCAGCCCCAGCATTTT. It is translated as CASSLVGDGNQPQHF.

V usage is TRBV12-3 or TRBV12-4 and J usage is TRBJ2-7; D might be TRBD1 (6 bases). The CDR3 is 13 residues long. V was trimmed by 1 base and J by 5 bases, leaving 9 bases between them. This CDR3 reads CASSLGQVHEQYF. The CDR3 nucleotides are TGTGCCAGCAGTTTAGGACAGGTGCACGAGCAGTACTTC.

The J gene is TRBJ2-2, the V gene TRBV5-4; D might be TRBD2 (6 bases). This CDR3 comprises 15 residues. Germline CDR1 is SGHNT and CDR2 is YYREEE (reference sequence). The V and J ends lost 2 bases and 4 bases respectively, with 12 bases between them. The CDR3 here is CASSLRVGGTGELFF. Here the CDR3 DNA reads TGTGCCAGCAGCTTAAGGGTCGGGGGCACCGGGGAGCTGTTTTTT.

The table lists this clone with a few counts. The CDR3 DNA reads as TGTGCCAGCAGCTTAGAGCCCAGGGGTGAGGGAGGCTACACCTTC. Residues: CASSLEPRGEGGYTF. The chain uses TRBV7-8 and TRBJ1-2; perhaps TRBD1 as D (6 bases). This CDR3 is 15 amino acids long. With 1 base removed from V and 8 bases from J, the gap between germline ends came to 17 bases. CDR1 and CDR2 (germline): SGHVS, FQNEAQ.

The chain couples TRBV7-9 to TRBJ1-2, with D unclear. Germline lookup yields CDR1 SEHNR and CDR2 FQNEAQ (reference sequence). CDR3 length: 13 residues. V dropped 0 bases and J dropped 8 bases, with 10 bases sitting between them. This CDR3 reads CASSLARTIGYTF. CDR3 nucleotide sequence: TGTGCCAGCAGCTTAGCGAGAACGATCGGCTACACCTTC.